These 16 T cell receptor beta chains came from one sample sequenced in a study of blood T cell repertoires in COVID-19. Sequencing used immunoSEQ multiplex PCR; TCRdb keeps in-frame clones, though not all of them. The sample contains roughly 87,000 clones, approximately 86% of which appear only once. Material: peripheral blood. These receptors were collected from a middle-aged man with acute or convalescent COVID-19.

CDR3 protein: CASRRPFPGTSGRDTGELFF. The CDR3 nucleotides read TGCGCCAGCAGGAGGCCGTTTCCCGGGACTAGCGGGAGAGACACCGGGGAGCTGTTTTTT. The chain is built from TRBV5-1 and TRBJ2-2, with TRBD2 matching 14 bases. Germline values: CDR1 SGHRS, CDR2 YFSETQ. The CDR3 totals 20 residues. The V and J ends lost 5 bases and 3 bases, in that order; junction bases with no gene match: 15.

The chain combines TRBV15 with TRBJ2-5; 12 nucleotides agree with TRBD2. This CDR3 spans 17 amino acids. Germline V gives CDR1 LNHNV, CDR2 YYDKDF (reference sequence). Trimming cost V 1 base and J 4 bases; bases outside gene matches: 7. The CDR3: CATSRVLAGGSGETQYF. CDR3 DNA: TGTGCCACCAGCAGAGTCCTAGCGGGAGGGAGTGGAGAGACCCAGTACTTC.

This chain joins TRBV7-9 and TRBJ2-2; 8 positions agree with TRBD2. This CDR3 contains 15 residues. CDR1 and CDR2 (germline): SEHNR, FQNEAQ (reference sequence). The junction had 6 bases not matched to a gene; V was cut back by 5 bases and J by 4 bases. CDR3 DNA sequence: TGTGCCAGCAGCGTAACTAGCGGTGGCACCGGGGAGCTGTTTTTT. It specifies CASSVTSGGTGELFF.

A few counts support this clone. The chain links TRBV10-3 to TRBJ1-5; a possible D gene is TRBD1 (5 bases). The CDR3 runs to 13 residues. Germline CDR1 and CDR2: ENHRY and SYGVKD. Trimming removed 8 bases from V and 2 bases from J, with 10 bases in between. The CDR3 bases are TGTGCCATCGGGGGGAGTGGCAATCAGCCCCAGCATTTT. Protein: CAIGGSGNQPQHF.

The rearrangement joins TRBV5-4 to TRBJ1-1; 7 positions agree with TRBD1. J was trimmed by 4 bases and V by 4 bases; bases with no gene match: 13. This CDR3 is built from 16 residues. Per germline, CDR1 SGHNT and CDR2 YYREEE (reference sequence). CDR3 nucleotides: TGTGCCAGCAGCCGTTCGCGGGACGCAGGGGGCACTGAAGCTTTCTTT. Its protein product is CASSRSRDAGGTEAFF.

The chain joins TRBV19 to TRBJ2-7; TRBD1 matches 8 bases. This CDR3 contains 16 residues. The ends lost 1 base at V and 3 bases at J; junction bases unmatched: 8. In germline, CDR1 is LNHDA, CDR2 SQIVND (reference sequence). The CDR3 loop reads CASSIGQGSNIYEQYF. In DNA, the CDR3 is TGTGCCAGTAGTATAGGACAGGGGTCCAACATCTACGAGCAGTACTTC.

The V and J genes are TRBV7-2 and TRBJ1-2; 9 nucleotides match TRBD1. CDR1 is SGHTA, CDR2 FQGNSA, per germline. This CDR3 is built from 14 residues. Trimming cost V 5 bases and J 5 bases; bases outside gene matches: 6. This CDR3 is CASSPAQGAYGYTF. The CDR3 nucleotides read TGTGCCAGCAGCCCAGCACAGGGGGCGTATGGCTACACCTTC. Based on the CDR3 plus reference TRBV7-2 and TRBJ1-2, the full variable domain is GAGVSQSPSNKVTEKGKDVELRCDPISGHTALYWYRQSLGQGLEFLIYFQGNSAPDKSGLPSDRFSAERTGGSVSTLTIQRTQQEDSAVYLCASSPAQGAYGYTFGSGTRLTVV.

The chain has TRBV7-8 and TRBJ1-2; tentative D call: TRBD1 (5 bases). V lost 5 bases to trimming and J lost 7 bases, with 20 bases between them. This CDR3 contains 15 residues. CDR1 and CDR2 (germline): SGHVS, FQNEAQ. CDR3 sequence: CASSLSAGGAGGYTF. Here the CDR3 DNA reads TGTGCCAGCAGCCTTTCCGCTGGAGGGGCTGGTGGCTACACCTTC. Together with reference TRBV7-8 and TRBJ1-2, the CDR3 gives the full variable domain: GAGVSQSPRYKVAKRGQDVALRCDPISGHVSLFWYQQALGQGPEFLTYFQNEAQLDKSGLPSDRFFAERPEGSVSTLKIQRTQQEDSAVYLCASSLSAGGAGGYTFGSGTRLTVV.

The CDR3 loop is CATSRGLSSYEQYF. In DNA, the CDR3 is TGTGCCACCAGCAGGGGACTGAGCTCCTACGAGCAGTACTTC. J is TRBJ2-7 and V is TRBV15; possible D gene TRBD2, 6 bases. The germline V and J ends were trimmed by 3 bases and 0 bases, with 9 bases remaining between them. The CDR3 is 14 residues long. The V gene's germline CDR1 is LNHNV and CDR2 YYDKDF (reference sequence). Variable domain in full (rest from reference TRBV15 and TRBJ2-7): DAMVIQNPRYQVTQFGKPVTLSCSQTLNHNVMYWYQQKSSQAPKLLFHYYDKDFNNEADTPDNFQSRRPNTSFCFLDIRSPGLGDTAMYLCATSRGLSSYEQYFGPGTRLTVT.

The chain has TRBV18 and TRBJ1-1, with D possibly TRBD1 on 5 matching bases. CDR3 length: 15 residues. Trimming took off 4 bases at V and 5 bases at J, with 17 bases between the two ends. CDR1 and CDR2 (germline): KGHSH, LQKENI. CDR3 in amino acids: CASSLSGEGTTEAFF. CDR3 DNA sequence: TGTGCCAGCTCACTGTCGGGGGAGGGAACAACTGAAGCTTTCTTT.

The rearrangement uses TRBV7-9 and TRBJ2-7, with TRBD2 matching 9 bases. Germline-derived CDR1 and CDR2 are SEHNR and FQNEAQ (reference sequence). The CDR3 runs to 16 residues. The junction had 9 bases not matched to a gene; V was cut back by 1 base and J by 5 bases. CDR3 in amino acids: CASSLGESGLAHEQYF. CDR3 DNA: TGTGCCAGCAGCTTAGGAGAATCGGGACTAGCCCACGAGCAGTACTTC.

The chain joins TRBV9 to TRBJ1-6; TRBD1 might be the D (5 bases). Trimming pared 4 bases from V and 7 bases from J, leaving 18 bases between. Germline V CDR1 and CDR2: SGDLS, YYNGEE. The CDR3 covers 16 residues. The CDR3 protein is CASSSRDGTGNSPLHF. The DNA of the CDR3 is TGTGCCAGCAGCTCAAGGGATGGGACTGGAAATTCACCCCTCCACTTT. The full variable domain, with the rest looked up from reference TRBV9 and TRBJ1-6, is DSGVTQTPKHLITATGQRVTLRCSPRSGDLSVYWYQQSLDQGLQFLIQYYNGEERAKGNILERFSAQQFPDLHSELNLSSLELGDSALYFCASSSRDGTGNSPLHFGNGTRLTVT.

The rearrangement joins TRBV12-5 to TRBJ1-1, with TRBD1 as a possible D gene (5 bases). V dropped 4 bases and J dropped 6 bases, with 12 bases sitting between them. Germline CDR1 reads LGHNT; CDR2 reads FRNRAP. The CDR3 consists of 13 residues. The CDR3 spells CASGYQGGPEAFF. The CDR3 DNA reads TGTGCTAGTGGTTACCAGGGCGGCCCTGAAGCTTTCTTT. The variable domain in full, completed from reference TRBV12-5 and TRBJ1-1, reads DARVTQTPRHKVTEMGQEVTMRCQPILGHNTVFWYRQTMMQGLELLAYFRNRAPLDDSGMPKDRFSAEMPDATLATLKIQPSEPRDSAVYFCASGYQGGPEAFFGQGTRLTVV.

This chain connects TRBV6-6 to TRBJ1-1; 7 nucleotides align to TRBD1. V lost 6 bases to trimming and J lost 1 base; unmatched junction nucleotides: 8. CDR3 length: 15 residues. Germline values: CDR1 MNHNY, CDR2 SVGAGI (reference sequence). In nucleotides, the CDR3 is TGTGCCAGCAGCCGAACCGGGACAGCGAACACTGAAGCTTTCTTT. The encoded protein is CASSRTGTANTEAFF.

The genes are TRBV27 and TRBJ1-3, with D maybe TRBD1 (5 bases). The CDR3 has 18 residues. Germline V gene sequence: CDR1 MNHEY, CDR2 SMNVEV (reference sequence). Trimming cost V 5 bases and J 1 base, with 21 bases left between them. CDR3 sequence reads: CASSPSSPGFLSGNTIYF. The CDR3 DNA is TGTGCCAGCAGTCCCAGTTCCCCAGGGTTTTTGTCTGGAAACACCATATATTTT.

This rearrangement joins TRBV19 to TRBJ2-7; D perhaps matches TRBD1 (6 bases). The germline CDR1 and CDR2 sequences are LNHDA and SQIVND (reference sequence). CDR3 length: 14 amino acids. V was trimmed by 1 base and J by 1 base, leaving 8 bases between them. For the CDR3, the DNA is TGTGCCAGTAGTATAGGTCAGGGGTCCTACGAGCAGTACTTC. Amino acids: CASSIGQGSYEQYF.